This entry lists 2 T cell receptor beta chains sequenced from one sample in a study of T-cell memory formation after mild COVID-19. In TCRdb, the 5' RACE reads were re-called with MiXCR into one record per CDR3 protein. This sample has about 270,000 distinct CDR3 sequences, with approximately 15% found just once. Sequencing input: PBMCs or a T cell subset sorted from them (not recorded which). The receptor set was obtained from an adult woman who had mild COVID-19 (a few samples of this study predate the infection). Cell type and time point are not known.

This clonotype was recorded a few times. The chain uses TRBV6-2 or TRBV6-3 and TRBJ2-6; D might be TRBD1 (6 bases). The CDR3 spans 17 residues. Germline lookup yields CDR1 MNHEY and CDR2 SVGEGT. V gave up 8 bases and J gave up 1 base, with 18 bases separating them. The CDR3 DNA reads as TGTGCCAGCTCCCGCCGATCAGGACAGTCTGGGGCCAACGTCCTGACTTTC. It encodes CASSRRSGQSGANVLTF.

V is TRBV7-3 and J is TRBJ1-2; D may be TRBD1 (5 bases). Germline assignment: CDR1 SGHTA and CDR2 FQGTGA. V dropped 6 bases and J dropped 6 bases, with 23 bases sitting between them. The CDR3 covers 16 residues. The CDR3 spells CASSPTGTDLNDGYTF. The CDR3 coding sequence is TGTGCCAGCAGTCCGACTGGGACGGACCTTAATGATGGCTACACCTTC.